The clone carrying this T cell receptor beta chain was recorded a few times. Antigen unknown. The sample originates from a study of early T cells in non-severe SARS-CoV-2 infection. Study information: Chains were unpaired, as sequencing was done on bulk RNA from unsorted whole blood.

The CDR3 totals 15 residues. Per the germline V gene, CDR1 is SGHRS and CDR2 is YFSETQ. V was trimmed by 0 bases and J by 0 bases, leaving 7 bases between them. Each single cDNA molecule received a unique molecular identifier. TCRdb reanalysed the 5' RACE reads using MiXCR and keeps one entry per CDR3 protein. The profile shows roughly 45,000 distinct CDR3 sequences, around 6.4% of them singletons. Study-wide results and limits: Reliance on VDJdb matching favored anti-spike CD8 responses; private and CD4 specificities were missed.

The rearrangement uses TRBV5-1 and TRBJ1-3; no clear D. The starting material was whole blood, obtained at baseline. The sequence was obtained from an adult who was a healthcare worker with PCR-confirmed SARS-CoV-2 infection or an uninfected control (not recorded which). The CDR3 DNA reads as TGCGCCAGCAGCTTGGCCGCGAGCTCTGGAAACACCATATATTTT. The encoded protein is CASSLAASSGNTIYF.